This TCR beta chain was profiled in a study of vaccination and CD4 T cells after COVID-19. Overall study context: The study collected post-vaccine samples a median 72 days after dose two, with a range of 14 to 241.

The treatment denotes: 10-day PBMC culture with coronavirus spike peptide pools or control peptides (ViraFEST assay). Spanning March to December 2020, the positive PCR dates came before US Alpha, Beta and Delta variants. With 10 ug/ml peptide pools and roughly 10 IU/ml IL-2, PBMCs were cultured at about 1.9 million per well. CD4+ T cells that had been cultured provided DNA sequenced with the Oncomine TCR Beta short-read assay. MiXCR, run by TCRdb on the PCR reads, gives a single entry per CDR3 protein. The data contain 3,500 to 5,000 distinct CDR3 sequences, 68% of them seen just once; the ten biggest clones take up around 25%. For this clonotype: The antigen is unknown.

Trimming cost V 3 bases and J 2 bases, with 10 bases left between them. From germline, CDR1 is DFQATT and CDR2 SNEGSKA (reference sequence). The CDR3 totals 13 residues. The rearrangement uses TRBV20-1 and TRBJ1-2; weak D call: TRBD1 (5 bases). Sequencing used CD4+ T cells from blood, cultured in vitro. The source of this sequence is a human donor who had recovered from COVID-19. The CDR3 nucleotides are TGCAGTGCTAGTCGCCAGGGAAACTATGGCTACACCTTC. Amino acid sequence: CSASRQGNYGYTF.